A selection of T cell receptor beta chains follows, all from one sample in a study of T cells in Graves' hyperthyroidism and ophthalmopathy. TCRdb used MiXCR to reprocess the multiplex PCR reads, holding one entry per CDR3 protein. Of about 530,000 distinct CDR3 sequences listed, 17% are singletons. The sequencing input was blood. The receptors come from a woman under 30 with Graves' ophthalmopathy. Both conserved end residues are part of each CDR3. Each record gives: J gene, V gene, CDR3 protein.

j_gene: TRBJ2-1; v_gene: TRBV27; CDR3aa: CASSLIVASGGNYNEQFF
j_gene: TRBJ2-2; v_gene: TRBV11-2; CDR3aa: CASSLDFRENTGELFF
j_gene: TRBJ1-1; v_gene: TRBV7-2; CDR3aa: CASSSPSSGGVAAFF
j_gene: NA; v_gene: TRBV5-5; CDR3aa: CASRGIGETQFF
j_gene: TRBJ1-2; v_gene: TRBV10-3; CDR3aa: CAISGAANYGYTF
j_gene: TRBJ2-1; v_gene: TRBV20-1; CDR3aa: CSASWGNTGLRYNEQFF
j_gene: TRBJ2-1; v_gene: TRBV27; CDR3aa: CASSLSSGSWYNEQFF
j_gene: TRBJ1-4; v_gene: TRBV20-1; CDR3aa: CSARDETGDNEKLFF
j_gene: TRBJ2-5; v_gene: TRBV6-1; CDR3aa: CASSHLRETQYF
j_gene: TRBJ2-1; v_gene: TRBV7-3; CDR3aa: CASSLGPTGDEQFF
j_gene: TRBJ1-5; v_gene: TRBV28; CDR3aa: CASSHDSQPQHF
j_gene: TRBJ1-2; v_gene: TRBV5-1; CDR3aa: CASSSDGANYGYTF
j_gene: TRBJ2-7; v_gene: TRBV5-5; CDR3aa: CASSVRRDRFYEQYF
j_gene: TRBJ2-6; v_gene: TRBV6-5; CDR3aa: CASSYGTGALGANVLTF
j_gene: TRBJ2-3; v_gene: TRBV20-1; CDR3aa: CSARLGGGTQYF
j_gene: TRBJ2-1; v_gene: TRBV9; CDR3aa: CASSALAGDVPNEQFF
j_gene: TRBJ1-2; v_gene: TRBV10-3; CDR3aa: CAIRDLDNRGDNYGYTF
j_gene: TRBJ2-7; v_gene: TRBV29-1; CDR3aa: CSVEFVGRDSSYEQYF
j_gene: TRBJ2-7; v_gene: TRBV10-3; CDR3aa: CAIRQGGDEQYF
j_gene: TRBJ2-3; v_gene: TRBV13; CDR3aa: CASATLREADTQYF
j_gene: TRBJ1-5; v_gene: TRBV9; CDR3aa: CASSKEGSNQPQHF
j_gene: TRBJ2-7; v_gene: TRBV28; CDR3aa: CASSSNSGPYYEQYF
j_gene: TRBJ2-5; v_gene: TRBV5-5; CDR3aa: CASSFGCCRSQETQYF
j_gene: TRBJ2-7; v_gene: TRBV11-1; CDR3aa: CASSSRDRVYEQYF
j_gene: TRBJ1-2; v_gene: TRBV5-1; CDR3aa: CASSLVPDSGYGYTF
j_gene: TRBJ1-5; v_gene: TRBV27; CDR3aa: CASSQTGGLGEPQHF
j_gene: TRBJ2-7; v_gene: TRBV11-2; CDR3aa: CASSLVDRGQDEQYF
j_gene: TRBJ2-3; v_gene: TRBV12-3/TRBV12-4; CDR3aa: CASSPPMLLAGGYYTDTQYF
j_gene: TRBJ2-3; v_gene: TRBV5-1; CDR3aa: CASIEGTGGTDTQYF
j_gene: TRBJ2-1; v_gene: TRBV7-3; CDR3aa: CASSLIGQGPYNEQFF
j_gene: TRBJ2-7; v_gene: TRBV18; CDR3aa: CASSPDSRSKYEQYF
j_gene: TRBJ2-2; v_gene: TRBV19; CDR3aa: CASSIESGRYTGELFF
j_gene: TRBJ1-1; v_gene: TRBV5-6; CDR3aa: CASTRDRATEAFF
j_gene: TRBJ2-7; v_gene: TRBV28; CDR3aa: CASSFRAGGSLRYEQYF
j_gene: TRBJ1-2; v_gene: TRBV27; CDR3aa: CASSPDHDGGYGYTF
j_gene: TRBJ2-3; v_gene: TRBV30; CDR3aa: CAWSRGGTTDTQYF
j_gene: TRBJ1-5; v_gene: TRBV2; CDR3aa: CASLDTGTGRINQPQHF
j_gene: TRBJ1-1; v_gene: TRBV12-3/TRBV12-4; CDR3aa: CASSSRGAAEAFF
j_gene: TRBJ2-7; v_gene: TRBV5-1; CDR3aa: CASSFTGSWGEQYF
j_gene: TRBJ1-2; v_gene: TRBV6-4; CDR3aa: CASRRDGSYGYTF
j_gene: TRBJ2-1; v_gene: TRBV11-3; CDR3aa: CASSLDGGRAHEQFF
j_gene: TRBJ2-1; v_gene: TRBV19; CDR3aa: CASSNGTRLSYNEQFF
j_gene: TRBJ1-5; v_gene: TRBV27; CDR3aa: CASSVGLWQPQHF
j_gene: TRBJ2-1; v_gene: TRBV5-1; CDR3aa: CASSPWTSGRADVGEEQFF
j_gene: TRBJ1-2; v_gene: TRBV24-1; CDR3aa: CATSGGSFYGYTF
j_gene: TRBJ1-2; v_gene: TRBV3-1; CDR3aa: CASSQDVRGAGGYTF
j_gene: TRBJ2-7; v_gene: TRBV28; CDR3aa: CASRTGTLYEQYF
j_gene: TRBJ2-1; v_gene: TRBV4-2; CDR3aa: CASSQSGTSGSGEMEQFF
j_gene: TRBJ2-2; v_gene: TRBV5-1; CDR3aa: CASSHGQTGELFF
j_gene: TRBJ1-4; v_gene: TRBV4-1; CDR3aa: CASSQAGTGYEKLFF
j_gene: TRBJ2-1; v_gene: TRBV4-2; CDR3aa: CASSQIVVGLAGVSEQFF
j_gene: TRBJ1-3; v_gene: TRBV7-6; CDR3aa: CASSLGEFGNTIYF
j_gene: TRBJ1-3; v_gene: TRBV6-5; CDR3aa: CASSYRTLVGTIYF